This T cell receptor beta chain is from a study of identical twins. Regarding the study as a whole: Compared with models, monozygotic twins showed more out-of-frame TCR alpha sharing.

V gave up 5 bases and J gave up 6 bases; unmatched junction bases: 8. The CDR3 contains 15 residues. This clonotype was seen only a few times. Its antigen remains unknown. TCRdb used MiXCR to reprocess the 5' RACE reads, holding one entry per CDR3 protein. The data hold 450,000 or so distinct CDR3 sequences, with 20% to 25% observed a single time. The same data also went into a second study, on T cells expressing NK-cell markers. As that study records: Six donors carried dominant NKG2C+ clonotypes that made up roughly 1.0-7.0% of their CD8+ T cells. These clonotypes also led the CD3+CD56-NKG2C+ fraction in four donors.

The rearrangement links TRBV12-3 or TRBV12-4 to TRBJ2-3, with TRBD1 matching 10 bases. The sequencing sample was made of CD4+ T cells sorted from blood. This receptor was taken from a woman under 30 in good health. The CDR3, as DNA: TGTGCCAGCAGTCTCCGGGACAGGGGACCGGATACGCAGTATTTT. Its translation is CASSLRDRGPDTQYF.